The source of this TCR beta chain is a study of shared clonotypes between healthy human individuals. Study-level findings and limits: Lower generation probabilities were found for non-shared clonotypes than for those shared by all four donors. It was anticipated that sequencing depth would influence how many clonotypes donors shared.

The table came from immunoSEQ multiplex PCR; TCRdb's copy has only in-frame clones and leaves some out. The table shows under 2.5 million clones, with roughly 92% occurring only once. The V end was cut by 5 bases, the J end by 0 bases, with 8 bases between. The CDR3 is 15 residues long. Germline V gene lookup returns CDR1 SGHTA and CDR2 FQGTGA. Regarding this clone: Its target is unknown.

The sample was naive CD4+ T cells from PBMCs. Subset defined: CD45RA+ positively selected. V is TRBV7-3 and J is TRBJ2-6; D unresolved. This sequence originates from a man aged 18 to 30 in good health. Some clones in this sample may be carry-over from other donors' samples. Here the CDR3 DNA reads TGTGCCAGCAGCCTGATGAACTCTGGGGCCAACGTCCTGACTTTC. Protein sequence: CASSLMNSGANVLTF.